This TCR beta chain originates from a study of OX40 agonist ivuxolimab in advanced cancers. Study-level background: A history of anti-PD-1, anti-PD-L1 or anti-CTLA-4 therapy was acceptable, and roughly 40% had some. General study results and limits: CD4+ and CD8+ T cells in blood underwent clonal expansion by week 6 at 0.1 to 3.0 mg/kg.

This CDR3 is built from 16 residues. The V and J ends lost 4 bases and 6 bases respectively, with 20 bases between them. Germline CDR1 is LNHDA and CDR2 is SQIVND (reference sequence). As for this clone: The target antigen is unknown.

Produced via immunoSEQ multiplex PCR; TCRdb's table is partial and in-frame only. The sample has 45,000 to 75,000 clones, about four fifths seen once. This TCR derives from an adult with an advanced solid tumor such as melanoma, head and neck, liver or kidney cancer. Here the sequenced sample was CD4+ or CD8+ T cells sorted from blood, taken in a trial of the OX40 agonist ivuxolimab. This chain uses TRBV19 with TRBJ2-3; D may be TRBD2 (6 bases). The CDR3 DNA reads TGTGCCAGTAGTAAAGGAGGGGTTAGGGGAACCGATACGCAGTATTTT. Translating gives CASSKGGVRGTDTQYF.